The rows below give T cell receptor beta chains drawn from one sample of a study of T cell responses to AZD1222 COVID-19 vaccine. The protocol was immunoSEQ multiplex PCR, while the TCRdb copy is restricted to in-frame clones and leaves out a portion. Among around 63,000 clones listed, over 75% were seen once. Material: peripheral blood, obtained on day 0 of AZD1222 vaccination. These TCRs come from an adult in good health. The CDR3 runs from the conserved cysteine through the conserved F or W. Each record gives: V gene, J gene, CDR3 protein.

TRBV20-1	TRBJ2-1	CSASVLGGFGYEQFF
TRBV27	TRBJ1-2	CASSQWTGTNYGYTF
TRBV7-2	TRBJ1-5	CASSLSGTSNQPQHF
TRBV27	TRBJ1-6	CASSLYGSPTGMVSPLHF
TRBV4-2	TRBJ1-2	CASSQEVRGYYGYTF
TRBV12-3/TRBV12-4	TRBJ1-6	CASSPGRISPLHF
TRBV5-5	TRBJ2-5	CASSRITQGGQETQYF
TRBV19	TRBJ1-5	CASTRGRSNQPQHF
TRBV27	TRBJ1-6	CASSFRQGWSPLHF
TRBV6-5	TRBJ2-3	CASKVRGPSTDTQYF
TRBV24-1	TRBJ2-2	CATSDRRRTGELFF
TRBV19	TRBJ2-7	CASSPRQGAYEQYF
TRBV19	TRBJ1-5	CATQGAPLQHF
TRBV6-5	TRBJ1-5	CASRNPVGPNQPQHF
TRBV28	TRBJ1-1	CASSFVGGSLGTEAFF
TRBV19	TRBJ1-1	CASREQGGIAAFF
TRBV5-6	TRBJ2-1	CASSWTGEQQFF